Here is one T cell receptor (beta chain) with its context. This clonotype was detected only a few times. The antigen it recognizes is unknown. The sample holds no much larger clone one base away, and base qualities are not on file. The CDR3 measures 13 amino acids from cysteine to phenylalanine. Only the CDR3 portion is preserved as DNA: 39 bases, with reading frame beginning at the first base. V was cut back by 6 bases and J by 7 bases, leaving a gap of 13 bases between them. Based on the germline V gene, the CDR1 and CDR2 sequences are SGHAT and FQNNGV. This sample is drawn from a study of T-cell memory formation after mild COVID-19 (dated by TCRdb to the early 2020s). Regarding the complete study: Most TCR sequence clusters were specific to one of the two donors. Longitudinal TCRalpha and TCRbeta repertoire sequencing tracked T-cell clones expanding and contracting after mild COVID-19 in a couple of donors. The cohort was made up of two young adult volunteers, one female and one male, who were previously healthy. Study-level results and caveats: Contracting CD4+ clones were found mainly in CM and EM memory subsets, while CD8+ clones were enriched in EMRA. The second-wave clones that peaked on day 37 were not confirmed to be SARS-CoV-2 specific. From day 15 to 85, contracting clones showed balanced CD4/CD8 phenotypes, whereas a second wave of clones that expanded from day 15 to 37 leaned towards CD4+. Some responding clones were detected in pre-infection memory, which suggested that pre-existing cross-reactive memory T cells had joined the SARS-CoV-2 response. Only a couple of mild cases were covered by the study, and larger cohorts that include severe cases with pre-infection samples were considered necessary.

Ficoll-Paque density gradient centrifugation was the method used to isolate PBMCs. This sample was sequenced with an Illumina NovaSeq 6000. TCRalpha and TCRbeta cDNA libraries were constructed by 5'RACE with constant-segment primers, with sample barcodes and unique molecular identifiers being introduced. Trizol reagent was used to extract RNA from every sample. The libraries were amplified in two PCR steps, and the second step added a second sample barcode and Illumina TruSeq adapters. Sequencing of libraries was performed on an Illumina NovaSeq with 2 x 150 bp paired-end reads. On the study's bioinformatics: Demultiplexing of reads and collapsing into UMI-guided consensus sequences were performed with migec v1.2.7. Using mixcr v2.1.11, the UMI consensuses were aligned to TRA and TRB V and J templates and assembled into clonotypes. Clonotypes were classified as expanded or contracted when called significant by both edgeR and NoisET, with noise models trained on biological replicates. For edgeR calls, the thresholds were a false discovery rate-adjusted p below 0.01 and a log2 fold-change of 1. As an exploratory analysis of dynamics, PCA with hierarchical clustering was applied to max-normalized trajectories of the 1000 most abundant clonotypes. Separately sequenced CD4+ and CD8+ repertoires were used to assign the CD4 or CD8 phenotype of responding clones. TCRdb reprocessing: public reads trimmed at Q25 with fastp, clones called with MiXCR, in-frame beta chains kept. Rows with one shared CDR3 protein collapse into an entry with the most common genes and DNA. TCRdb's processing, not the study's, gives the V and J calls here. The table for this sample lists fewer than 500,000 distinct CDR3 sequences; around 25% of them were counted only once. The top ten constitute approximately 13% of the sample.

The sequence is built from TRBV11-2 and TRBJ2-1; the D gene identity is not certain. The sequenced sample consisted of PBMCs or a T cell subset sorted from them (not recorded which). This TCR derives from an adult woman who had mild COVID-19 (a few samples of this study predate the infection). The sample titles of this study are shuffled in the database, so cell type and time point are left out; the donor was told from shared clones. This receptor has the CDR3 CASRLAAGNEQFF. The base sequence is TGTGCCAGCAGACTGGCGGCCGGGAATGAGCAGTTCTTC.